This T cell receptor beta chain emerged from a study of OX40 agonist ivuxolimab in advanced cancers. Generated by immunoSEQ multiplex PCR, the TCRdb table keeps only in-frame clones and is missing some. This sample has over 85,000 clones; under 90% occur once, and the top ten carry about 1.1%. Regarding the study as a whole: CD4+ and CD8+ blood T cells expanded clonally by week 6 at 0.1 to 3.0 mg/kg.

Points on this clone: What it binds is unknown.

Trimming removed 5 bases at V and 10 bases at J, with 14 bases between. The CDR3 spans 12 residues. Germline CDR1 reads SGHAT; CDR2 reads FQNNGV. The material sequenced was CD4+ or CD8+ T cells sorted from blood, taken in a trial of the OX40 agonist ivuxolimab. The V call is TRBV11-2, the J call TRBJ1-1; D is undetermined. This TCR derives from an adult with an advanced solid tumor such as melanoma, head and neck, liver or kidney cancer. CDR3 sequence (DNA): TGTGCCAGCAGCCCCGGACCTGCCGGAGCTTTCTTT. Protein sequence: CASSPGPAGAFF. The full variable domain, in which reference TRBV11-2 and TRBJ1-1 provide the parts outside the CDR3, is EAGVAQSPRYKIIEKRQSVAFWCNPISGHATLYWYQQILGQGPKLLIQFQNNGVVDDSQLPKDRFSAERLKGVDSTLKIQPAKLEDSAVYLCASSPGPAGAFFGQGTRLTVV.